This TCR beta chain was captured in a study of blood T cell repertoires in COVID-19. Background on the study: Whether acute or convalescent, the COVID-19 samples came from the United States, Italy and Spain.

The authors' processing: Reference gene primer amplification in the assay estimated nucleated cell counts. Using immunoSEQ multiplex PCR, the repertoire was profiled, and TCRdb retains in-frame clones only, with some absent. The DNA was the basis for D and trimming; V, J and clone size are from that table. The table records approximately 100,000 clones, roughly 90% of them present only once. This clone has only one observation. The germline V and J ends were trimmed by 5 bases and 7 bases, with 12 bases remaining between them. This CDR3 comprises 13 residues. Germline CDR1 ENHRY, CDR2 SYGVKD. This clonotype originated in a woman aged 55-69 years with acute or convalescent COVID-19. Sequences were obtained from peripheral blood. The chain joins TRBV10-3 to TRBJ1-5; D unclear. The CDR3 region is CAISIGSEQPQHF. CDR3 nucleotide sequence: TGTGCCATCAGTATAGGCAGCGAACAGCCCCAGCATTTT.